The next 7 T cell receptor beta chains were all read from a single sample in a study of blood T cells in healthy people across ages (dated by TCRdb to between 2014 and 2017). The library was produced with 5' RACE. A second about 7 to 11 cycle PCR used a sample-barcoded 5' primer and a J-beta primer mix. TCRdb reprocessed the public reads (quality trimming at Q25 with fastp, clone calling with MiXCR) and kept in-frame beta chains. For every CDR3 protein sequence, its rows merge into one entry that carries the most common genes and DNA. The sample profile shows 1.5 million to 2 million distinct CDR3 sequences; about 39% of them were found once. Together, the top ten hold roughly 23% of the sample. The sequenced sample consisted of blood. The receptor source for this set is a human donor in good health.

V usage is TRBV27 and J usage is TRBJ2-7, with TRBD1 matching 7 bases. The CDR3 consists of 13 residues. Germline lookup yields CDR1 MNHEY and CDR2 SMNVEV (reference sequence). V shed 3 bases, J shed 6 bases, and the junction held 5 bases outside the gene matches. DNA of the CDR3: TGTGCCAGCAGTTTCCAGACAGGGAGCGAGCAGTACTTC. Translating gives CASSFQTGSEQYF.

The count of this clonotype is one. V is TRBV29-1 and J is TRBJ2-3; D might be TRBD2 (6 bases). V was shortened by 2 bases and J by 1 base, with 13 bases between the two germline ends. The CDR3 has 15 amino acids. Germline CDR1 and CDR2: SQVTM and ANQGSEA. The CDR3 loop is CSVERGGPRTDTQYF. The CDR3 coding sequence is TGCAGCGTTGAAAGGGGAGGCCCTCGCACAGATACGCAGTATTTT.

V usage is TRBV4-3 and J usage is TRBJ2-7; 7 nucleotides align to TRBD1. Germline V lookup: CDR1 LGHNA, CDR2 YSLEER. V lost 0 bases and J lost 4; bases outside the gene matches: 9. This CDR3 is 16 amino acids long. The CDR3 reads CASSQDEGDRPYEQYF. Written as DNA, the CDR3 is TGCGCCAGCAGCCAAGACGAGGGGGACAGACCTTACGAGCAGTACTTC.

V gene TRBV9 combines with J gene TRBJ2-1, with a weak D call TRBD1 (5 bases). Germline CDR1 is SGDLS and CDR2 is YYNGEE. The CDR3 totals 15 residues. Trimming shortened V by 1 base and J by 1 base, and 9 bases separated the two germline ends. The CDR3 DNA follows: TGTGCCAGCAGCGTAAGTGGGGCGTCCTACAATGAGCAGTTCTTC. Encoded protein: CASSVSGASYNEQFF.

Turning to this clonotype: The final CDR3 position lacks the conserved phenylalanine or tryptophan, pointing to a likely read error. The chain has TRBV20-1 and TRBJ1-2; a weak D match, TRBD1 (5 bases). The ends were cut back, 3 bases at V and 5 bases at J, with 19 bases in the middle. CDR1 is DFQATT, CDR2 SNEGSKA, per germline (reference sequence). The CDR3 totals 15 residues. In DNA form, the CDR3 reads TGCAGTGCTAGCGGCTATCGCAGGGACCATTATGGCTACACCTTA. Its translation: CSASGYRRDHYGYTL.

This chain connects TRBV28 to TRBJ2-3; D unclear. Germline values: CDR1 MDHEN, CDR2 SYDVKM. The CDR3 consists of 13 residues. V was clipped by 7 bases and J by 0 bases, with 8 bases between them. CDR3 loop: CASTQASTDTQYF. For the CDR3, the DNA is TGTGCCAGCACCCAGGCAAGCACAGATACGCAGTATTTT.

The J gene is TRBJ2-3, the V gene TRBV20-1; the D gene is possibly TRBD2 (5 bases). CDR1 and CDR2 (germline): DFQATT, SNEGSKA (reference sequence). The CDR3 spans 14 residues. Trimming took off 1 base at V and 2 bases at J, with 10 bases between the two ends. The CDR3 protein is CSARGLANTDTQYF. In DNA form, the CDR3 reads TGCAGTGCTAGAGGCCTAGCAAACACAGATACGCAGTATTTT.